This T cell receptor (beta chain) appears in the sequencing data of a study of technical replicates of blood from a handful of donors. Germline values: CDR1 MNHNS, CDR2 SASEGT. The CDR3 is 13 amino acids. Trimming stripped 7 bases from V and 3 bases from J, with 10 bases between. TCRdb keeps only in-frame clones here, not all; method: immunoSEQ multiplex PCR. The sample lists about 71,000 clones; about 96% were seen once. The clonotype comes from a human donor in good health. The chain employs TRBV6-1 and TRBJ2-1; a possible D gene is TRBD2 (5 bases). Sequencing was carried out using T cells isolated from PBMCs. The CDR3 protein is CASIGLDYNEQFF. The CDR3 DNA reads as TGTGCCAGCATCGGACTCGACTACAATGAGCAGTTCTTC.